The entry below describes one T cell receptor (beta chain). The sample originates from a study of T cell responses to AZD1222 COVID-19 vaccine. This CDR3 spans 14 amino acids. V was trimmed by 4 bases and J by 0 bases, leaving 12 bases between them. Germline assignment: CDR1 SQVTM and CDR2 ANQGSEA. Assay used: immunoSEQ multiplex PCR; TCRdb lists only in-frame clones, some missing. The data show approximately 150,000 clones, roughly 92% seen once. The V call is TRBV29-1, the J call TRBJ2-5, with TRBD1 as a possible D gene (5 bases). This clonotype was obtained from an adult in good health. Sequencing used peripheral blood, obtained on day 0 of AZD1222 vaccination. Here the CDR3 reads CSVGLDSYQETQYF. The CDR3, as DNA: TGCAGCGTTGGGTTAGACAGTTACCAAGAGACCCAGTACTTC.